This record looks at one T cell receptor beta chain sequence and its context. These data belong to a study of OX40 agonist ivuxolimab in advanced cancers. This table comes from immunoSEQ multiplex PCR, and its TCRdb copy is limited to in-frame clones, with some not included. The sample includes about 19,000 clones, approximately 71% seen only once; the top ten take about 13%. Trimming removed 2 bases at V and 6 bases at J, with 14 bases between. The germline V gene has CDR1 SQVTM and CDR2 ANQGSEA. CDR3 length: 14 residues. The sequenced sample was CD4+ or CD8+ T cells sorted from blood, obtained in a trial of the OX40 agonist ivuxolimab. The genes are TRBV29-1 and TRBJ2-1; D may be TRBD2 (5 bases). This receptor was identified in an adult with an advanced solid tumor such as melanoma, head and neck, liver or kidney cancer. This CDR3 reads CSVELAGLGNEQFF. The CDR3 nucleotides are TGCAGCGTTGAACTGGCGGGCCTAGGCAATGAGCAGTTCTTC.